These 19 T cell receptor beta chains originate from one sample sequenced in a study of regulatory T cells in long-lasting Graves disease. Time point meaning: newly diagnosed GD, antithyroid drugs for less than 3 months. RNA from PBMCs was the source of the TCR library. Libraries of TCR beta came from iRepertoire HTBI primers plus Arm-PCR of CDR3 regions. In TCRdb, the multiplex PCR reads were re-called with MiXCR into one record per CDR3 protein. Of 400,000 to 500,000 distinct CDR3 sequences in the sample, roughly 17% were seen once. These data also formed part of another study, on T cells in Graves' hyperthyroidism and ophthalmopathy.

The sample was peripheral blood mononuclear cells (PBMCs), taken at new diagnosis, from a patient treated with antithyroid drugs. These receptors originate from a woman aged 18-35 years with Graves disease.

This clonotype occurred many times. The chain employs TRBV5-1 and TRBJ2-1, with 12 bases that match TRBD1. Germline CDR1 reads SGHRS; CDR2 reads YFSETQ. This CDR3 region has 18 residues. The J segment lost 2 bases and the V segment lost 7 bases, leaving 13 bases of the junction unmatched. CDR3 DNA sequence: TGCGCCAGCGACAAGGGACAGGGGGCCACCTCCCCCTACAATGAGCAGTTCTTC. It is translated as CASDKGQGATSPYNEQFF.

This clonotype is a singleton in its sample. A far larger clone lies a single base away; this is likely a read error. The rearrangement uses TRBV7-2 and TRBJ2-3; D remains ambiguous. The DNA end is more similar to TRBJ1-5, so the J call may be wrong. CDR1 SGHTA and CDR2 FQGNSA come from the germline V gene. The CDR3 covers 12 residues. Here the CDR3 DNA reads TGTGCCAGCAGCTATAGAGGCGATACGCAGCATTTT. It codes for CASSYRGDTQHF.

This chain links TRBV15 with TRBJ2-1; D unclear. Germline V gene sequence: CDR1 LNHNV, CDR2 YYDKDF (reference sequence). The CDR3 contains 14 residues. V lost 1 base, J lost 10 bases, and 14 bases lay in between. Here the CDR3 DNA reads TGTGCCACCAGCAGAGTTGTACGCCAGCCGGAGCAGTTCTTC. It is translated as CATSRVVRQPEQFF.

This clonotype has a handful of counts. A much bigger clone sits one base away, suggesting this may be a read error. The rearrangement joins TRBV6-5 to TRBJ1-1, with TRBD1 matching 8 bases. Germline trimming cut 3 bases from V and 4 bases from J; bases unmatched to any gene: 1. This CDR3 comprises 13 residues. Germline CDR1 is MNHEY and CDR2 is SVGAGI. The CDR3 nucleotides read TGTGCCAGCAGTTATGACAGGGGCACTGAAGCTTTCTTT. This sequence encodes CASSYDRGTEAFF.

This clonotype was observed a few times. The CDR3 carries no conserved terminal phenylalanine or tryptophan, so it likely arises from a read error. The rearrangement links TRBV11-3 to TRBJ2-1; 7 bases are shared with TRBD1. The DNA matches TRBJ2-5 better at its end, which makes the J call doubtful. This CDR3 is built from 14 residues. Germline V gene lookup returns CDR1 SGHNT and CDR2 YENEEA. The CDR3 sequence is CASSLVQQGETQYL. The CDR3 bases are TGTGCCAGCAGCTTAGTCCAACAGGGGGAGACCCAGTACCTC.

This chain links TRBV19 with TRBJ2-1; no reliable D call. The CDR3 contains 15 residues. V dropped 3 bases and J dropped 1 base, with 10 bases sitting between them. The germline V gene encodes CDR1 LNHDA and CDR2 SQIVND (reference sequence). The DNA of the CDR3 is TGTGCCAGTAGTATCGTGGGTAGATCCTACAATGAGCAGTTCTTC. Amino acid sequence: CASSIVGRSYNEQFF.

The table lists this clonotype with many counts. The chain combines TRBV6-5 with TRBJ1-2; the D gene is possibly TRBD1 (5 bases). The CDR3 spans 14 residues. In germline, CDR1 is MNHEY, CDR2 SVGAGI. Trimming pared 2 bases from V and 6 bases from J, leaving 13 bases between. Written as DNA, the CDR3 is TGTGCCAGCAGTTACCTCACAGGTGGACATGGCTACACCTTC. Its protein is CASSYLTGGHGYTF.

This clonotype has at least ten counts. The V gene is TRBV11-2, the J gene TRBJ2-3; unclear D gene. In germline, CDR1 is SGHAT, CDR2 FQNNGV. The CDR3 covers 14 residues. The V gene lost 5 bases and the J gene lost 6 bases, with 15 bases spanning the gap. The CDR3 is CASSPFTTGDTQYF. CDR3 sequence (DNA): TGTGCCAGCAGCCCGTTCACGACTGGGGATACGCAGTATTTT.

This clonotype showed up many times. This sequence joins TRBV2 and TRBJ2-3; 10 bases fit TRBD1. The V and J ends lost 6 bases and 3 bases, in that order; junction bases with no gene match: 3. CDR3 length: 14 residues. Germline V CDR1 and CDR2: SNHLY, FYNNEI. The CDR3 sequence is CASRRDRGTDTQYF. The CDR3 nucleotides read TGTGCCAGCAGAAGGGACAGGGGAACAGATACGCAGTATTTT.

This clonotype was seen ten or more times. The gene calls are TRBV18 and TRBJ2-2, with D possibly TRBD1 on 6 matching bases. The CDR3 extends over 12 amino acids. V lost 8 bases and J 8 bases, leaving 12 bases between the germline ends. The V gene's germline CDR1 is KGHSH and CDR2 LQKENI. Here the CDR3 DNA reads TGTGCCAGCAGCCCAGGGGTTGGGGAGCTGTTTTTT. It is translated as CASSPGVGELFF.

This clonotype showed up just a few times. The chain links TRBV9 to TRBJ2-2; D possibly matches TRBD1 or TRBD2 (5 bases each). The CDR3 totals 18 residues. Germline CDR1 and CDR2: SGDLS and YYNGEE. V gave up 7 bases and J gave up 0 bases, with 22 bases separating them. For the CDR3, the DNA is TGTGCCAGCTCGTGGGACCGTCGATCCCCAGCGAACACCGGGGAGCTGTTTTTT. It translates to CASSWDRRSPANTGELFF.

A word on this clonotype: A much larger clone lies a single base off, so this may be a read error. The conserved phenylalanine or tryptophan is not found at the CDR3 terminus, so this likely reflects a read error. The chain is built from TRBV6-1 and TRBJ2-2; TRBD2 agrees at 8 bases. Trimming removed 2 bases from V and 6 bases from J; junction bases left unmatched: 5. CDR3 length: 15 amino acids. Per germline, CDR1 MNHNS and CDR2 SASEGT. The CDR3 protein is CASSEPGLASGELFS. The CDR3 DNA reads as TGTGCCAGCAGTGAACCAGGACTAGCATCCGGGGAGCTGTTTTCT.

This chain connects TRBV7-9 to TRBJ1-5; 7 bases agree with TRBD1. This CDR3 is built from 15 residues. V was pared by 5 bases and J by 0 bases, with 4 bases of the junction left unmatched. Germline CDR1 and CDR2: SEHNR and FQNEAQ (reference sequence). The DNA of the CDR3 is TGTGCCAGCAGCGGACAGGAATATAGCAATCAGCCCCAGCATTTT. This codes for CASSGQEYSNQPQHF.

This clonotype was observed at least ten times. The rearrangement links TRBV11-2 to TRBJ2-2; 11 positions match TRBD2. The germline V gene encodes CDR1 SGHAT and CDR2 FQNNGV. The CDR3 contains 16 residues. Trimming at V came to 6 bases and at J to 1 base, leaving 4 bases not matched to a gene. CDR3 loop: CASSYTSGRNTGELFF. The CDR3 region has the DNA TGTGCCAGCAGTTACACTAGCGGGAGGAACACCGGGGAGCTGTTTTTT.

This clonotype came up many times. Here the CDR3 DNA reads TGTGCCAGCAGTTTAGAATCCCCTTATGGCTACACCTTC. Amino acids: CASSLESPYGYTF. J is TRBJ1-2 and V is TRBV28; D gene uncertain. V lost 2 bases to trimming and J lost 5 bases, with 9 bases between them. Germline V lookup: CDR1 MDHEN, CDR2 SYDVKM. CDR3 length: 13 amino acids.

The chain employs TRBV7-2 and TRBJ2-2, with 13 nucleotides matching TRBD2. Germline-derived CDR1 and CDR2 are SGHTA and FQGNSA. The V segment lost 5 bases and the J segment 1 base; nucleotides outside the gene matches: 4. The CDR3 consists of 17 residues. The DNA of the CDR3 is TGTGCCAGCAGCGCAGGACTAGCGGGAGAGAACACCGGGGAGCTGTTTTTT. Its translation is CASSAGLAGENTGELFF.

This chain links TRBV7-9 with TRBJ2-4; TRBD1 aligns across 7 bases. Trimming at V came to 5 bases and at J to 8 bases, leaving 9 bases not matched to a gene. The CDR3 is 14 residues long. CDR1 SEHNR and CDR2 FQNEAQ come from the germline V gene (reference sequence). In DNA form, the CDR3 reads TGTGCCAGCAGCGCGGTGACAGGGATGGACATTCAGTACTTC. Translating it yields CASSAVTGMDIQYF.

V gene TRBV10-2 combines with J gene TRBJ2-3, with 7 nucleotides matching TRBD2. V dropped 8 bases and J dropped 2; count of bases not matched to a gene: 10. Germline V gene sequence: CDR1 WSHSY, CDR2 SAAADI. This CDR3 region has 15 residues. CDR3 sequence reads: CASGLVQKYTDTQYF. Written as DNA, the CDR3 is TGCGCCAGCGGACTAGTTCAGAAATACACAGATACGCAGTATTTT.

This clonotype was recorded at least ten times. The chain uses TRBV12-3 or TRBV12-4 and TRBJ1-1, with TRBD1 identical over 7 bases. Trimming took 6 bases from V and 1 from J; bases not matched to a gene: 5. The CDR3 length is 14 residues. The CDR3 DNA sequence: TGTGCCAGCAGAGTACAGGGGAAGAACACTGAAGCTTTCTTT. It specifies CASRVQGKNTEAFF.